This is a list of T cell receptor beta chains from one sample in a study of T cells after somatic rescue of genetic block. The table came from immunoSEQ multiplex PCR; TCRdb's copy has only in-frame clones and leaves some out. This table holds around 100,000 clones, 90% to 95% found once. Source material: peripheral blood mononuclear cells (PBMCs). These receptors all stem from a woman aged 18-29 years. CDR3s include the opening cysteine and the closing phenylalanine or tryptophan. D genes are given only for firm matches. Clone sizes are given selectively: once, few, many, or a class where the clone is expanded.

CDR3 DNA: TGCGCCAGCAGCCAGGAAGCGCAGGGGGCCTTAGGCTATGGCTACACCTTC; CDR3 protein: CASSQEAQGALGYGYTF; J gene: TRBJ1-2; D gene: TRBD1; clone size: once; V gene: TRBV4-3
CDR3 DNA: TGTGCCAGTAGTCCCAATCCAGGACACGGCTACACCTTC; CDR3 protein: CASSPNPGHGYTF; J gene: TRBJ1-2; D gene: .; clone size: .; V gene: TRBV19
CDR3 DNA: TGTGCCAGCAGCTTAGAGTTCGCAATGAACACTGAAGCTTTCTTT; CDR3 protein: CASSLEFAMNTEAFF; J gene: TRBJ1-1; D gene: .; clone size: .; V gene: TRBV7-2
CDR3 DNA: TGCGCCAGCAGCTTACGAATACAGGGGGTGGATGAGCAGTTCTTC; CDR3 protein: CASSLRIQGVDEQFF; J gene: TRBJ2-1; D gene: TRBD1; clone size: .; V gene: TRBV5-1
CDR3 DNA: TGTGCCAGCAGTTACTCTGGGATGAAAGAGACCCAGTACTTC; CDR3 protein: CASSYSGMKETQYF; J gene: TRBJ2-5; D gene: .; clone size: .; V gene: TRBV6-6
CDR3 DNA: TGTGCCAGCAGAAAATCCGGTACTGAAGCTTTCTTT; CDR3 protein: CASRKSGTEAFF; J gene: TRBJ1-1; D gene: .; clone size: .; V gene: TRBV7-9
CDR3 DNA: TGTGCCAGCAGTTACGAGGTGGCAAACACTGAAGCTTTCTTT; CDR3 protein: CASSYEVANTEAFF; J gene: TRBJ1-1; D gene: .; clone size: once; V gene: TRBV6-5
CDR3 DNA: TGTGCCAGCAGTGACGGGACAGTTAATAATTCACCCCTCCACTTT; CDR3 protein: CASSDGTVNNSPLHF; J gene: TRBJ1-6; D gene: TRBD1; clone size: once; V gene: TRBV6-4
CDR3 DNA: TGTGCCAGTGCGAGAACCGGGACAGACCTTGAGCAGTTCTTC; CDR3 protein: CASARTGTDLEQFF; J gene: TRBJ2-1; D gene: TRBD1; clone size: .; V gene: TRBV7-9
CDR3 DNA: TGTGCAAGTCGCATCCGGGCACTCCCCGGCGAGCAGTACTTC; CDR3 protein: CASRIRALPGEQYF; J gene: TRBJ2-7; D gene: .; clone size: .; V gene: TRBV12-2
CDR3 DNA: TGCGCCAGCAGCCCTGTGCAGTTGACGAACACTGAAGCTTTCTTT; CDR3 protein: CASSPVQLTNTEAFF; J gene: TRBJ1-1; D gene: .; clone size: .; V gene: TRBV4-1
CDR3 DNA: TGCGCCAGCAGCTTTTATGGGGGAGGCTCTGGGGCCAACGTCCTGACTTTC; CDR3 protein: CASSFYGGGSGANVLTF; J gene: TRBJ2-6; D gene: .; clone size: once; V gene: TRBV5-1
CDR3 DNA: TGTGCCAGCAGCCACGGACTTAACTATGGCTACACCTTC; CDR3 protein: CASSHGLNYGYTF; J gene: TRBJ1-2; D gene: .; clone size: .; V gene: TRBV11-2
CDR3 DNA: TGTGCCACCAGCAGAGAGGGACGGAAGAATTATGGCTACACCTTC; CDR3 protein: CATSREGRKNYGYTF; J gene: TRBJ1-2; D gene: .; clone size: .; V gene: TRBV15
CDR3 DNA: TGTGCCAGCAGCAAATGGTCGGGACAAGAGACCCAGTACTTC; CDR3 protein: CASSKWSGQETQYF; J gene: TRBJ2-5; D gene: .; clone size: .; V gene: TRBV21-1
CDR3 DNA: TGTGCCAGCAGTGACAGGGGGCGCCGTGTGACTGAAGCTTTCTTT; CDR3 protein: CASSDRGRRVTEAFF; J gene: TRBJ1-1; D gene: TRBD1; clone size: once; V gene: TRBV2
CDR3 DNA: TGTGCCAGCAGCTTCGGAGACAGGGCCTACGAGCAGTACTTC; CDR3 protein: CASSFGDRAYEQYF; J gene: TRBJ2-7; D gene: TRBD1; clone size: .; V gene: TRBV7-2
CDR3 DNA: TGTGCCAGCAGCGGTGGGGACATCTCCTACGAGCAGTACTTC; CDR3 protein: CASSGGDISYEQYF; J gene: TRBJ2-7; D gene: .; clone size: .; V gene: TRBV11-1
CDR3 DNA: TGTGCCAGCAGCTTAGGGGCAGGGAGCCACGAGCAGTACTTC; CDR3 protein: CASSLGAGSHEQYF; J gene: TRBJ2-7; D gene: .; clone size: .; V gene: TRBV7-9
CDR3 DNA: TGTGCCAGCAGCCAAGCCCTAGGTGAGCAGTACTTC; CDR3 protein: CASSQALGEQYF; J gene: TRBJ2-7; D gene: .; clone size: once; V gene: TRBV14
CDR3 DNA: TGTGCCAGCAGCCCCATAGAGACCTACGAGCAGTACTTC; CDR3 protein: CASSPIETYEQYF; J gene: TRBJ2-7; D gene: .; clone size: .; V gene: TRBV7-2
CDR3 DNA: TGTGCCAGCAGCCCGAGGGTCTACGAGCAGTACTTC; CDR3 protein: CASSPRVYEQYF; J gene: TRBJ2-7; D gene: .; clone size: .; V gene: TRBV11-2
CDR3 DNA: TGTGCCATCAGTGAAGGGGGACTAAACACTGAAGCTTTCTTT; CDR3 protein: CAISEGGLNTEAFF; J gene: TRBJ1-1; D gene: .; clone size: .; V gene: TRBV10-3
CDR3 DNA: TGTGCCAGCAGCTTGGACGGACCTTCTGAAGCTTTCTTT; CDR3 protein: CASSLDGPSEAFF; J gene: TRBJ1-1; D gene: .; clone size: few; V gene: TRBV7-9
CDR3 DNA: TGTGCCAGCAGCTTAGAGCGGGACCTGGACTATGGCTACACCTTC; CDR3 protein: CASSLERDLDYGYTF; J gene: TRBJ1-2; D gene: .; clone size: .; V gene: TRBV7-9
CDR3 DNA: TGCGCCAGCAGTGTCACAGATACGCAGTATTTT; CDR3 protein: CASSVTDTQYF; J gene: TRBJ2-3; D gene: .; clone size: .; V gene: TRBV10-2
CDR3 DNA: TGTGCCAGCAGCTTAGAGGACGTGCGGGTCTGGAGCTACACCTTC; CDR3 protein: CASSLEDVRVWSYTF; J gene: TRBJ1-2; D gene: .; clone size: once; V gene: TRBV7-2
CDR3 DNA: TGTGCCTGGACACGGACAGGGAACACCGGGGAGCTGTTTTTT; CDR3 protein: CAWTRTGNTGELFF; J gene: TRBJ2-2; D gene: TRBD1; clone size: .; V gene: TRBV30
CDR3 DNA: TGCGCCAGCAGCAATAGCGGGAGCTCCTACGAGCAGTACTTC; CDR3 protein: CASSNSGSSYEQYF; J gene: TRBJ2-7; D gene: TRBD2; clone size: once; V gene: TRBV5-1
CDR3 DNA: TGTGCCAGTAGTCTCAGACAGGGGGGAGAAAACATTCAGTACTTC; CDR3 protein: CASSLRQGGENIQYF; J gene: TRBJ2-4; D gene: TRBD1; clone size: .; V gene: TRBV19
CDR3 DNA: TGTGCCAGTAACCCGGGACTGAACTCCTACGAGCAGTACTTC; CDR3 protein: CASNPGLNSYEQYF; J gene: TRBJ2-7; D gene: .; clone size: .; V gene: TRBV19
CDR3 DNA: TGCGCCAGCAGCGGTGGCGCTGAAGCTTTCTTT; CDR3 protein: CASSGGAEAFF; J gene: TRBJ1-1; D gene: .; clone size: .; V gene: TRBV5-1
CDR3 DNA: TGTGCCAGCAGACGAGGGAGAATTCAAGAGACCCAGTACTTC; CDR3 protein: CASRRGRIQETQYF; J gene: TRBJ2-5; D gene: .; clone size: .; V gene: TRBV27
CDR3 DNA: TGTGCCAGCAGCTACTCTGACAGCCCTAACTATGGCTACACCTTC; CDR3 protein: CASSYSDSPNYGYTF; J gene: TRBJ1-2; D gene: .; clone size: .; V gene: TRBV7-8
CDR3 DNA: TGTGCCAGCAGTGCCCCAAGGGTCTGGAGCAATCAGCCCCAGCATTTT; CDR3 protein: CASSAPRVWSNQPQHF; J gene: TRBJ1-5; D gene: .; clone size: once; V gene: TRBV6-1
CDR3 DNA: TGTGCCAGCAGCGTGGGGATAGCGGGGTTCACAGATACGCAGTATTTT; CDR3 protein: CASSVGIAGFTDTQYF; J gene: TRBJ2-3; D gene: TRBD2; clone size: .; V gene: TRBV9
CDR3 DNA: TGTGCCAGCAGGGCTAGCGGGGGCAATGAGCAGTTCTTC; CDR3 protein: CASRASGGNEQFF; J gene: TRBJ2-1; D gene: TRBD2; clone size: .; V gene: TRBV6-5
CDR3 DNA: TGTGCCAGCAGTGAAAATGACAGGGACTATAATTCACCCCTCCACTTT; CDR3 protein: CASSENDRDYNSPLHF; J gene: TRBJ1-6; D gene: TRBD1; clone size: once; V gene: TRBV6-1
CDR3 DNA: TGTGCCAGCAGCCAAGAAGGGGGGGGAAGCTCTGGAAACACCATATATTTT; CDR3 protein: CASSQEGGGSSGNTIYF; J gene: TRBJ1-3; D gene: .; clone size: .; V gene: TRBV4-2
CDR3 DNA: TGTGCCAGCAGCCCGGACAGGGGAGGAACTGAAGCTTTCTTT; CDR3 protein: CASSPDRGGTEAFF; J gene: TRBJ1-1; D gene: TRBD1; clone size: .; V gene: TRBV7-2
CDR3 DNA: TGTGCCAGCAGCGGGCGGACAGGGGCGGTGAACACTGAAGCTTTCTTT; CDR3 protein: CASSGRTGAVNTEAFF; J gene: TRBJ1-1; D gene: TRBD1; clone size: .; V gene: TRBV5-8
CDR3 DNA: TGTGCCAGCAGTGGGGTTCTAGCTGGAAATGAGCAGTTCTTC; CDR3 protein: CASSGVLAGNEQFF; J gene: TRBJ2-1; D gene: .; clone size: .; V gene: TRBV2
CDR3 DNA: TGTGCCAGCAGTCGGGACCCGGCAGGGGAGACCCAGTACTTC; CDR3 protein: CASSRDPAGETQYF; J gene: TRBJ2-5; D gene: .; clone size: once; V gene: TRBV2
CDR3 DNA: TGTGCCAGCAATCTGGGACTAGCGGGGCCTCAAGAGACCCAGTACTTC; CDR3 protein: CASNLGLAGPQETQYF; J gene: TRBJ2-5; D gene: TRBD2; clone size: .; V gene: TRBV28
CDR3 DNA: TGTGCCAGCAGCAAACAGGAAAACGGCGAGCAGTACTTC; CDR3 protein: CASSKQENGEQYF; J gene: TRBJ2-7; D gene: .; clone size: .; V gene: TRBV7-3
CDR3 DNA: TGTGCCAGCTCGCAGACTAGGTCAGATACGCAGTATTTT; CDR3 protein: CASSQTRSDTQYF; J gene: TRBJ2-3; D gene: .; clone size: .; V gene: TRBV18
CDR3 DNA: TGTGCCAGCGTAGGCACGGGGGCCTACACAGATACGCAGTATTTT; CDR3 protein: CASVGTGAYTDTQYF; J gene: TRBJ2-3; D gene: .; clone size: .; V gene: TRBV6-1
CDR3 DNA: TGTGCCAGCAGTGCCGGGACAGCTACAAACACCATATATTTT; CDR3 protein: CASSAGTATNTIYF; J gene: TRBJ1-3; D gene: TRBD1; clone size: .; V gene: TRBV6-5
CDR3 DNA: TGTGCCAGTAGTATCGGGATGATACAGGGGGGTTCACCCCTCCACTTT; CDR3 protein: CASSIGMIQGGSPLHF; J gene: TRBJ1-6; D gene: TRBD1; clone size: .; V gene: TRBV19
CDR3 DNA: TGTGCCTGGAGTCTTAGGCAGGGGGCTGGAGGCTACACCTTC; CDR3 protein: CAWSLRQGAGGYTF; J gene: TRBJ1-2; D gene: TRBD1; clone size: once; V gene: TRBV30
CDR3 DNA: TGTGCCAGTCGTCTCAATGGCTACACCTTC; CDR3 protein: CASRLNGYTF; J gene: TRBJ1-2; D gene: .; clone size: .; V gene: TRBV19
CDR3 DNA: TGTGCCAGCAATTTGGGGATGGGTCCCCAGTACTTC; CDR3 protein: CASNLGMGPQYF; J gene: TRBJ2-5; D gene: .; clone size: .; V gene: TRBV7-8
CDR3 DNA: TGCGCCAGCAGCCTGCCGGACAGGGGAGGTGGCTACACCTTC; CDR3 protein: CASSLPDRGGGYTF; J gene: TRBJ1-2; D gene: TRBD1; clone size: few; V gene: TRBV5-1
CDR3 DNA: TGTGCCAGCAGCCAACTCTCAGGACGGCTAGACTACGAGCAGTACTTC; CDR3 protein: CASSQLSGRLDYEQYF; J gene: TRBJ2-7; D gene: .; clone size: .; V gene: TRBV5-6
CDR3 DNA: TGCGCCAGCAGCCAAGATGGGCTAGCGGGGGGCCGCACAGATACGCAGTATTTT; CDR3 protein: CASSQDGLAGGRTDTQYF; J gene: TRBJ2-3; D gene: TRBD2; clone size: once; V gene: TRBV4-3